The 29 T cell receptor beta chains given below trace back to one sample, sequenced in a study of beta chain features in type 1 diabetes. Expressed TCRB transcripts were sequenced after all isolated RNA was converted to cDNA. Using immunoSEQ multiplex PCR, the repertoire was profiled, and TCRdb retains in-frame clones only, with some absent. This table holds about 350,000 clones, about 18% found once. Sample: naive CD4+ T cells from blood. The receptors come from a woman aged 18-30 years in good health.

The chain recombines TRBV30 with TRBJ2-7; D not resolved. The CDR3 consists of 13 residues. CDR1 is GTSNPN and CDR2 is SVGIG in the germline V gene (reference sequence). V lost 2 bases and J 5 bases, leaving 13 bases between the germline ends. CDR3 sequence: CAWSLIALNEQYF. The CDR3 region has the DNA TGTGCCTGGAGTTTGATAGCCCTAAACGAGCAGTACTTC.

Only a few counts were recorded for this clone. Other DNA sequences in the sample encode the same CDR3. The V gene is TRBV5-1, the J gene TRBJ2-1; possible D gene TRBD2, 6 bases. This CDR3 spans 15 amino acids. Germline V lookup: CDR1 SGHRS, CDR2 YFSETQ. Trimming took off 1 base at V and 0 bases at J, with 8 bases between the two ends. The CDR3 loop is CASSLSGSSYNEQFF. The CDR3 DNA reads TGCGCCAGCAGCTTGTCCGGGAGCTCCTACAATGAGCAGTTCTTC.

The genes are TRBV10-3 and TRBJ2-7, with 8 bases that match TRBD1. The V gene's germline CDR1 is ENHRY and CDR2 SYGVKD. Trimming cost V 8 bases and J 0 bases; bases outside gene matches: 0. CDR3 size: 12 residues. The CDR3 loop reads CAIGTGSYEQYF. CDR3 in DNA: TGTGCCATCGGGACAGGCTCCTACGAGCAGTACTTC.

This clone was counted only a few times. The chain joins TRBV4-1 to TRBJ1-1; 9 nucleotides match TRBD1. The germline CDR1 and CDR2 sequences are MGHRA and YSYEKL. The CDR3 runs 15 residues. Trimming took 1 base from V and 7 from J; bases not matched to a gene: 7. DNA of the CDR3: TGCGCCAGCAGCCAAGGTCGGGGACAGGGAAGTGAAGCTTTCTTT. As protein: CASSQGRGQGSEAFF.

V gene TRBV9 combines with J gene TRBJ2-5, with D hard to call. Trimming pared 4 bases from V and 4 bases from J, leaving 14 bases between. Germline V lookup: CDR1 SGDLS, CDR2 YYNGEE. The CDR3 totals 14 residues. The CDR3 sequence is CASSPGARSETQYF. DNA for the CDR3: TGTGCCAGCAGCCCCGGAGCGAGGTCAGAGACCCAGTACTTC.

This clone occurred a few times. This chain connects TRBV4-3 to TRBJ1-2; D remains ambiguous. Trimming shortened V by 0 bases and J by 4 bases, and 12 bases separated the two germline ends. The germline V gene encodes CDR1 LGHNA and CDR2 YSLEER. This CDR3 has 15 amino acids. This chain's CDR3 is CASSQDSPGGYGYTF. The CDR3 region has the DNA TGCGCCAGCAGCCAAGATTCCCCAGGAGGCTATGGCTACACCTTC.

This sequence joins TRBV10-3 and TRBJ2-2; a weak D match, TRBD1 (6 bases). Trimming stripped 5 bases from V and 0 bases from J, with 13 bases between. Germline lookup yields CDR1 ENHRY and CDR2 SYGVKD. The CDR3 extends over 16 amino acids. CDR3 DNA sequence: TGTGCCATCAGTTTCTCCCAGGGGACGAACACCGGGGAGCTGTTTTTT. Translated, it gives CAISFSQGTNTGELFF.

The chain couples TRBV15 to TRBJ1-1; D unresolved. The CDR3 spans 13 residues. Germline CDR1 reads LNHNV; CDR2 reads YYDKDF (reference sequence). The ends were cut back, 3 bases at V and 3 bases at J, with 8 bases in the middle. The CDR3 nucleotides read TGTGCCACCAGCAGCTGGCTTTACACTGAAGCTTTCTTT. Amino acids: CATSSWLYTEAFF. The whole variable domain, remainder taken from reference TRBV15 and TRBJ1-1, is DAMVIQNPRYQVTQFGKPVTLSCSQTLNHNVMYWYQQKSSQAPKLLFHYYDKDFNNEADTPDNFQSRRPNTSFCFLDIRSPGLGDTAMYLCATSSWLYTEAFFGQGTRLTVV.

Concerning this clone: This sample includes further DNA sequences coding for the same CDR3. This rearrangement joins TRBV11-2 to TRBJ2-3; D is ambiguous. The CDR3 length is 12 residues. Germline V gene data show CDR1 as SGHAT and CDR2 as FQNNGV. The V and J ends lost 5 bases and 0 bases respectively, with 3 bases between them. The CDR3: CASSLSTDTQYF. CDR3 DNA: TGTGCCAGCAGCCTTAGCACAGATACGCAGTATTTT.

V and J are TRBV7-9 and TRBJ2-5, with a possible D match to TRBD1 (6 bases). V gave up 5 bases and J gave up 0 bases, with 16 bases separating them. Germline values: CDR1 SEHNR, CDR2 FQNEAQ (reference sequence). This CDR3 has 16 residues. The CDR3 protein is CASSQGWGFNQETQYF. The CDR3 DNA reads as TGTGCCAGCAGCCAGGGGTGGGGGTTCAACCAAGAGACCCAGTACTTC.

This sequence joins TRBV5-1 and TRBJ2-1; 9 bases are a match to TRBD1. The germline V gene encodes CDR1 SGHRS and CDR2 YFSETQ. Unmatched junction bases numbered 11, after V lost 3 bases and J lost 7 bases. The CDR3 runs to 16 residues. CDR3 bases: TGCGCCAGCAGCTCGACAGGGGGGAAGCAAGGGAATGAGCAGTTCTTC. This encodes CASSSTGGKQGNEQFF.

The chain recombines TRBV7-2 with TRBJ2-7, with 8 bases aligning to TRBD1. The germline V gene has CDR1 SGHTA and CDR2 FQGNSA. V shed 5 bases and J 3 bases; nucleotides not matched to a gene: 6. This CDR3 comprises 14 residues. CDR3 nucleotide sequence: TGTGCCAGCAGCACGGACAGGGCTTACTACGAGCAGTACTTC. Translated: CASSTDRAYYEQYF.

A few counts support this clone. The V gene is TRBV11-2, the J gene TRBJ1-5, with D perhaps TRBD1 (5 bases). This CDR3 contains 13 residues. The V gene's germline CDR1 is SGHAT and CDR2 FQNNGV. Trimming pared 3 bases from V and 3 bases from J, leaving 6 bases between. The CDR3 here is CASSLTVNQPQHF. CDR3 in DNA: TGTGCCAGCAGCTTGACAGTCAATCAGCCCCAGCATTTT.

This rearrangement joins TRBV30 to TRBJ1-1; 8 positions match TRBD1. The V gene end was trimmed by 3 bases and the J gene end by 3 bases; junction bases not matched to a gene: 3. The germline V gene has CDR1 GTSNPN and CDR2 SVGIG (reference sequence). This CDR3 region has 13 residues. The CDR3 DNA is TGTGCCTGGAGCGGACAGGGCTACACTGAAGCTTTCTTT. Amino acids: CAWSGQGYTEAFF.

This clone showed up just a few times. The rearrangement joins TRBV29-1 to TRBJ2-7, with TRBD1 as a possible D gene (5 bases). Germline CDR1 reads SQVTM; CDR2 reads ANQGSEA. This CDR3 comprises 15 residues. With 2 bases removed from V and 1 base from J, the gap between germline ends came to 15 bases. CDR3 residues: CSVEKGVGQSYEQYF. The CDR3 DNA reads TGCAGCGTTGAAAAAGGGGTCGGGCAGTCCTACGAGCAGTACTTC.

Concerning this clone itself: Other DNA sequences within the sample encode an identical CDR3. The chain recombines TRBV30 with TRBJ2-2; TRBD2 is a possible D gene (6 bases). This CDR3 has 12 amino acids. Germline loops: CDR1 GTSNPN, CDR2 SVGIG (reference sequence). Trimming left V 2 bases short and J 6 bases short, with 7 bases between. The CDR3 DNA reads as TGTGCCTGGAGTAGGGAGGCCGGGGAGCTGTTTTTT. It specifies CAWSREAGELFF.

The table lists this clone with a few counts. The gene calls are TRBV15 and TRBJ2-5, with TRBD2 matching over 7 bases. V trimming: 8 bases; J trimming: 3 bases; junction bases outside the gene matches: 0. The CDR3 sequence is 11 residues long. CDR1 is LNHNV, CDR2 YYDKDF, per germline (reference sequence). The CDR3 DNA is TGTGCCACCCGGGGGGAAGAGACCCAGTACTTC. It codes for CATRGEETQYF.

V is TRBV2 and J is TRBJ2-5; TRBD1 matches 9 bases. Losses at the gene ends were 5 bases for V and 5 bases for J; bases not matched to a gene: 3. The germline CDR1 and CDR2 sequences are SNHLY and FYNNEI. CDR3 length equals 13 residues. CDR3 in DNA: TGTGCCAGCAGTCGGGACAGGGTCGAGACCCAGTACTTC. Residues: CASSRDRVETQYF.

This clone has a handful of counts. The rearrangement joins TRBV15 to TRBJ2-7; weak D call: TRBD1 (5 bases). The CDR3 covers 15 residues. Germline lookup yields CDR1 LNHNV and CDR2 YYDKDF (reference sequence). V was trimmed by 1 base and J by 4 bases, leaving 14 bases between them. The CDR3 DNA is TGTGCCACCAGCAGAGGATGGCCAGGGCCTTACGAGCAGTACTTC. Protein product: CATSRGWPGPYEQYF.

The chain couples TRBV6-1 to TRBJ1-2; 9 nucleotides align to TRBD1. Per germline, CDR1 MNHNS and CDR2 SASEGT. This CDR3 has 14 amino acids. The V and J ends lost 6 bases and 7 bases, in that order; junction bases with no gene match: 9. The CDR3 DNA follows: TGTGCCAGCAGATGGACAGGGGCAGAAAGTGGCTACACCTTC. Translated, it gives CASRWTGAESGYTF.

J is TRBJ1-2 and V is TRBV19, with 7 bases lining up with TRBD1. This CDR3 contains 14 residues. Germline assignment: CDR1 LNHDA and CDR2 SQIVND (reference sequence). With V trimmed by 3 bases and J by 2 bases, 3 bases remained unmatched. CDR3 nucleotides: TGTGCCAGTAGTATCAGGGGGGCGAACTATGGCTACACCTTC. As protein: CASSIRGANYGYTF.

V gene TRBV7-8 combines with J gene TRBJ2-7; 13 positions match TRBD2. Germline V lookup: CDR1 SGHVS, CDR2 FQNEAQ. The CDR3 is 15 amino acids. With 5 bases clipped from V and 1 base from J, the junction kept 2 bases outside the gene matches. The chain's CDR3 is CASSPGLAGSYEQYF. CDR3 nucleotide sequence: TGTGCCAGCAGCCCGGGACTAGCGGGGTCCTACGAGCAGTACTTC.

V gene TRBV7-2 combines with J gene TRBJ1-2; 9 nucleotides match TRBD1. The CDR3 covers 13 residues. Germline V lookup: CDR1 SGHTA, CDR2 FQGNSA. The V and J ends lost 7 bases and 6 bases, in that order; junction bases with no gene match: 6. In nucleotides, the CDR3 is TGTGCCAGCAACGGACAGGGGACACATGGCTACACCTTC. Translating gives CASNGQGTHGYTF.

This clone occurred a few times. This CDR3 reads CASTINEKLFF. The DNA for the CDR3 is TGTGCCAGCACCATTAATGAAAAACTGTTTTTT. The chain recombines TRBV7-9 with TRBJ1-4; no clear D. The CDR3 totals 11 residues. Trimming took off 7 bases at V and 4 bases at J, with 4 bases between the two ends. Germline CDR1 and CDR2: SEHNR and FQNEAQ (reference sequence).

This rearrangement joins TRBV30 to TRBJ1-2, with unresolved D. Deletions cut 4 bases from V and 6 bases from J, with 9 bases between. Germline V lookup: CDR1 GTSNPN, CDR2 SVGIG (reference sequence). The CDR3 runs to 11 residues. CDR3 DNA: TGTGCCTGGATAGACACGAATGGCTACACCTTC. It codes for CAWIDTNGYTF.

This clone turned up a few times. The J gene is TRBJ2-7, the V gene TRBV19, with TRBD1 matching over 8 bases. Germline-derived CDR1 and CDR2 are LNHDA and SQIVND (reference sequence). The junction had 12 bases not matched to a gene; V was cut back by 10 bases and J by 4 bases. The CDR3 extends over 14 amino acids. CDR3 sequence reads: CATGGDRGTYEQYF. The CDR3 nucleotides read TGTGCCACTGGGGGAGACAGGGGAACGTACGAGCAGTACTTC.

This chain links TRBV7-2 with TRBJ1-2; D unresolved. V lost 3 bases and J 0 bases, leaving 5 bases between the germline ends. Germline values: CDR1 SGHTA, CDR2 FQGNSA. The CDR3 runs to 13 residues. DNA for the CDR3: TGTGCCAGCAGCTTTACGGCTAACTATGGCTACACCTTC. The encoded protein is CASSFTANYGYTF. The full variable domain, rest sourced from reference TRBV7-2 and TRBJ1-2, is GAGVSQSPSNKVTEKGKDVELRCDPISGHTALYWYRQSLGQGLEFLIYFQGNSAPDKSGLPSDRFSAERTGGSVSTLTIQRTQQEDSAVYLCASSFTANYGYTFGSGTRLTVV.

Points on this clone: Different DNA sequences within this sample yield the same CDR3. The chain uses TRBV30 and TRBJ1-1, with D possibly being TRBD1 (5 bases). Germline-derived CDR1 and CDR2 are GTSNPN and SVGIG (reference sequence). V was clipped by 1 base and J by 4 bases, with 7 bases between them. The CDR3 contains 12 residues. The CDR3 here is CAWSGGGTEAFF. The DNA for the CDR3 is TGTGCCTGGAGTGGGGGGGGCACTGAAGCTTTCTTT.

The chain employs TRBV25-1 and TRBJ2-5; 9 bases align to TRBD1. The germline gives CDR1 MGHDK, CDR2 SYGVNS. The CDR3 covers 15 residues. The ends lost 7 bases at V and 3 bases at J; junction bases unmatched: 9. The CDR3 sequence is CASTSAGTGKETQYF. CDR3 in DNA: TGTGCCAGCACCTCAGCGGGGACAGGGAAAGAGACCCAGTACTTC. The full variable domain, in which reference TRBV25-1 and TRBJ2-5 provide the parts outside the CDR3, is EADIYQTPRYLVIGTGKKITLECSQTMGHDKMYWYQQDPGMELHLIHYSYGVNSTEKGDLSSESTVSRIRTEHFPLTLESARPSHTSQYLCASTSAGTGKETQYFGPGTRLLVL.